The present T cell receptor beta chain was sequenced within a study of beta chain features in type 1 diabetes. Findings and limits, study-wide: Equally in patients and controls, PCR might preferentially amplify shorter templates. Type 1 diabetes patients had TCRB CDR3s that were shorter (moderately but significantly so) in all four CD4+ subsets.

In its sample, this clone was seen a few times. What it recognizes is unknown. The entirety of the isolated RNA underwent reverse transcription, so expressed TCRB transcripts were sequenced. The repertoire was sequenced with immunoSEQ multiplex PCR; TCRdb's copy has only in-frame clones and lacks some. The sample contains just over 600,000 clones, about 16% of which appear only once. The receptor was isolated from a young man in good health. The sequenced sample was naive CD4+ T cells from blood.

The CDR3 loop reads CATGLAGTDTQYF. The CDR3 DNA follows: TGTGCCACCGGACTAGCGGGAACAGATACGCAGTATTTT. The V and J genes are TRBV27 and TRBJ2-3, with TRBD2 matching over 12 bases. The germline gives CDR1 MNHEY, CDR2 SMNVEV (reference sequence). V shed 10 bases, J shed 3 bases, and the junction held 2 bases outside the gene matches. The CDR3 is 13 residues long.